This entry lists 31 T cell receptor beta chains sequenced from one sample in a study of T cells after yellow fever vaccination (dated by TCRdb to the late 2010s). The treatment or condition tag for this specimen amounts to: live attenuated yellow fever vaccine strain. Preparation of the library involved 5' RACE. The sample was run on an Illumina NovaSeq 6000. The public reads were reanalyzed by TCRdb: fastp trimming at Q25, MiXCR alignment, in-frame beta chains only. When rows share a CDR3 protein, they turn into one entry using the most common DNA and genes. The sample table holds under 500,000 distinct CDR3 sequences, of which around 19% were seen once. The ten largest clones take up over 15% of the sample. The material sequenced was PBMCs, taken before the yellow fever booster vaccination. The receptors were sampled from a man between 18 and 29 years old who received the YFV17D yellow fever vaccine.

This chain joins TRBV19 and TRBJ1-3; D may be TRBD1 (5 bases). The germline CDR1 and CDR2 sequences are LNHDA and SQIVND (reference sequence). The CDR3 is 12 amino acids. V gave up 4 bases and J gave up 7 bases, with 8 bases separating them. The CDR3 DNA follows: TGTGCCAGTAGTACCAGACAGAACACCATATATTTT. Translating gives CASSTRQNTIYF.

The chain recombines TRBV5-1 with TRBJ1-1, with 7 bases identical to TRBD1. V lost 1 base, J lost 2 bases, and 8 bases stayed unmatched. Germline CDR1 SGHRS, CDR2 YFSETQ. There are 16 residues in the CDR3. CDR3 sequence (DNA): TGCGCCAGCAGCTTGAAGGGACAGACGATAAACACTGAAGCTTTCTTT. Residues: CASSLKGQTINTEAFF.

This clonotype was seen ten or more times. V is TRBV7-2 and J is TRBJ1-2; a possible D gene is TRBD1 (6 bases). Germline CDR1 is SGHTA and CDR2 is FQGNSA. The CDR3 length is 14 residues. V was clipped by 0 bases and J by 7 bases, with 12 bases between them. CDR3 protein: CASSLAPGAVGYTF. DNA of the CDR3: TGTGCCAGCAGCTTAGCGCCAGGGGCCGTTGGCTACACCTTC.

CDR3 nucleotide sequence: TGTGCCAGCAGTTTCTTAGGCAGGCGGACCGGGGAGCTGTTTTTT. Translation gives CASSFLGRRTGELFF. The rearrangement joins TRBV28 to TRBJ2-2; the D is unclear. The CDR3 extends over 15 amino acids. Germline V gene lookup returns CDR1 MDHEN and CDR2 SYDVKM. Trimming stripped 3 bases from V and 5 bases from J, with 13 bases between.

This clonotype has a handful of counts. The chain's CDR3 is CASTPGGGSPREQFF. DNA for the CDR3: TGCGCCAGCACCCCAGGCGGGGGGTCCCCTAGGGAGCAGTTCTTC. The V and J genes are TRBV5-1 and TRBJ2-1; TRBD2 matches 8 bases. CDR1 SGHRS and CDR2 YFSETQ come from the germline V gene. The CDR3 has 15 amino acids. V lost 6 bases and J lost 10; bases outside the gene matches: 15.

This clonotype occurred a few times. The CDR3 nucleotides read TGCAGTGCTAGGGGGGCGGGGAAAAACGCGAACACCGGGGAGCTGTTTTTT. Amino acid sequence: CSARGAGKNANTGELFF. The rearrangement links TRBV20-1 to TRBJ2-2; the D gene could be TRBD1 or TRBD2 (6 bases each). The CDR3 runs 17 residues. The ends were cut back, 3 bases at V and 0 bases at J, with 17 bases in the middle. Germline values: CDR1 DFQATT, CDR2 SNEGSKA (reference sequence).

This clonotype was seen only once. The chain joins TRBV5-1 to TRBJ2-3; 10 bases agree with TRBD2. The CDR3 loop spans 15 amino acids. V dropped 3 bases and J dropped 6; count of bases not matched to a gene: 7. Looked up from germline, CDR1 is SGHRS and CDR2 is YFSETQ. As DNA, the CDR3 is TGCGCCAGCAGCTACGGACTAGCGGACGAGGATACGCAGTATTTT. It codes for CASSYGLADEDTQYF.

This clonotype was seen a few times. DNA of the CDR3: TGTGCCAGCAGTCCCGAGCGGGGACGGCAAGATACGCAGTATTTT. Amino acids: CASSPERGRQDTQYF. The chain couples TRBV12-3 or TRBV12-4 to TRBJ2-3; TRBD2 aligns across 7 bases. The V segment lost 5 bases and the J segment 5 bases; nucleotides outside the gene matches: 10. This CDR3 contains 15 residues.

The gene calls are TRBV4-3 and TRBJ1-4; 9 nucleotides line up with TRBD1. CDR1 and CDR2 from the germline V gene are LGHNA and YSLEER. The CDR3 runs to 15 residues. With V trimmed by 4 bases and J by 8 bases, 8 bases remained unmatched. CDR3 DNA sequence: TGCGCCAGCAGCCTATACAGGGGGCGGTGGGAAAAACTGTTTTTT. Translated: CASSLYRGRWEKLFF.

This clonotype appeared a few times. V usage is TRBV20-1 and J usage is TRBJ2-1; TRBD1 agrees at 8 bases. The CDR3 consists of 14 residues. The V and J ends lost 3 bases and 10 bases, in that order; junction bases with no gene match: 11. CDR1 is DFQATT, CDR2 SNEGSKA, per germline (reference sequence). This chain's CDR3 is CSARMGTGGREQFF. In nucleotides, the CDR3 is TGCAGTGCTAGGATGGGGACAGGAGGTCGAGAGCAGTTCTTC.

This clonotype came up a few times. This chain joins TRBV4-1 and TRBJ1-1; D uncertain. Germline loops: CDR1 MGHRA, CDR2 YSYEKL. This CDR3 is built from 12 residues. V dropped 0 bases and J dropped 10 bases, with 9 bases sitting between them. The CDR3 sequence is CASSQERGAAFF. The CDR3 DNA sequence: TGCGCCAGCAGCCAAGAGCGAGGTGCAGCTTTCTTT.

The chain uses TRBV4-2 and TRBJ1-6; the D is unclear. The CDR3 is 15 residues long. Trimming removed 1 base at V and 4 bases at J, with 8 bases between. The germline CDR1 and CDR2 sequences are LGHNA and YNFKEQ. Here the CDR3 reads CASSQVKGYNSPLHF. The CDR3 bases are TGTGCCAGCAGCCAAGTGAAGGGTTATAATTCACCCCTCCACTTT.

The chain uses TRBV2 and TRBJ1-1, with D possibly TRBD1 on 5 matching bases. The germline CDR1 and CDR2 sequences are SNHLY and FYNNEI. V lost 5 bases and J lost 0, with 10 bases in between. The CDR3 extends over 14 amino acids. CDR3 DNA sequence: TGTGCCAGCAGTAGAGAAGGGGTGAACACTGAAGCTTTCTTT. Translation: CASSREGVNTEAFF.

This clonotype was seen a few times. The rearrangement uses TRBV29-1 and TRBJ2-1, with 8 bases fitting TRBD2. The CDR3 is 15 amino acids. V was pared by 3 bases and J by 8 bases, with 12 bases of the junction left unmatched. Germline CDR1 reads SQVTM; CDR2 reads ANQGSEA. CDR3 amino acids: CSVDSAGGAFDEQFF. For the CDR3, the DNA is TGCAGCGTTGATTCTGCCGGGGGGGCCTTCGATGAGCAGTTCTTC.

In its sample, this clonotype was seen many times. V usage is TRBV5-1 and J usage is TRBJ2-1; TRBD2 matches 7 bases. The CDR3 contains 16 residues. The V and J ends lost 4 bases and 0 bases, in that order; junction bases with no gene match: 7. CDR1 and CDR2 (germline): SGHRS, YFSETQ. The CDR3: CASSGEGLGSYNEQFF. CDR3 coding DNA: TGCGCCAGCAGCGGGGAGGGGCTCGGCTCCTACAATGAGCAGTTCTTC.

In its sample, this clonotype was seen a few times. The chain employs TRBV29-1 and TRBJ2-3; TRBD1 or TRBD2 may be the D gene (5 bases each). Trimming shortened V by 6 bases and J by 0 bases, and 13 bases separated the two germline ends. The CDR3 has 14 residues. CDR1 is SQVTM, CDR2 ANQGSEA, per germline. The CDR3 region has the DNA TGCAGCGTGGCCCCGGGGCAGAGCACAGATACGCAGTATTTT. Translation: CSVAPGQSTDTQYF.

In its sample, this clonotype was seen a few times. The chain has TRBV6-5 and TRBJ2-7, with a weak D call TRBD1 (5 bases). Trimming stripped 2 bases from V and 6 bases from J, with 14 bases between. The CDR3 has 14 residues. CDR1 is MNHEY and CDR2 is SVGAGI in the germline V gene. CDR3 residues: CASSYDRPPIEQYF. The DNA for the CDR3 is TGTGCCAGCAGTTACGACAGACCCCCCATCGAGCAGTACTTC.

This clonotype has only a few counts. This chain joins TRBV11-2 and TRBJ1-3, with no clear D. This CDR3 comprises 14 residues. V lost 5 bases to trimming and J lost 1 base, with 9 bases between them. The germline V gene encodes CDR1 SGHAT and CDR2 FQNNGV. The CDR3 is CASSLTLSGNTIYF. CDR3 bases: TGTGCCAGCAGCCTGACCTTGTCTGGAAACACCATATATTTT.

This clonotype appeared a few times. The CDR3 reads CASSQEGVTDTQYF. CDR3 nucleotide sequence: TGCGCCAGCAGCCAAGAGGGGGTCACAGATACGCAGTATTTT. This rearrangement joins TRBV4-3 to TRBJ2-3; D assignment may be TRBD1 or TRBD2 (5 bases each). The CDR3 length is 14 residues. V lost 0 bases and J 2 bases, leaving 6 bases between the germline ends. Germline V gene data show CDR1 as LGHNA and CDR2 as YSLEER.

This clonotype was observed a handful of times. V gene TRBV6-1 combines with J gene TRBJ2-7, with D tentatively TRBD1 (6 bases). Germline CDR1 MNHNS, CDR2 SASEGT. The CDR3 is 13 residues long. Between the trimmed V and J ends, which lost 3 bases and 2 bases, there was a span of 8 bases. In DNA, the CDR3 is TGTGCCAGCAGTGAGGACAGAGCCTACGAGCAGTACTTC. Its protein product is CASSEDRAYEQYF.

This clonotype was seen more than once but under ten times. The rearrangement uses TRBV20-1 and TRBJ2-3, with 7 bases aligning to TRBD2. The junction had 6 bases not matched to a gene; V was cut back by 3 bases and J by 0 bases. Per the germline V gene, CDR1 is DFQATT and CDR2 is SNEGSKA (reference sequence). The CDR3 covers 15 residues. The DNA for the CDR3 is TGCAGTGCTAGCGTCGGGACTATAAGCACAGATACGCAGTATTTT. Translation gives CSASVGTISTDTQYF.

The V gene is TRBV12-3 or TRBV12-4, the J gene TRBJ2-7; D remains ambiguous. The V gene lost 3 bases and the J gene lost 6 bases, with 6 bases spanning the gap. This CDR3 spans 11 amino acids. Here the CDR3 reads CASSFSREQYF. The CDR3, as DNA: TGTGCCAGCAGTTTCTCGCGCGAGCAGTACTTC.

This clonotype was found a few times. The chain is built from TRBV7-9 and TRBJ1-3, with 7 bases fitting TRBD1. J lost 0 bases, V lost 7 bases, and 12 bases had no gene match. The CDR3 sequence is 17 residues long. Germline V gene lookup returns CDR1 SEHNR and CDR2 FQNEAQ (reference sequence). DNA of the CDR3: TGTGCCAGCATCGAACAGGGGCCTCACCGCTCTGGAAACACCATATATTTT. Its translation is CASIEQGPHRSGNTIYF. Drawing the rest from reference TRBV7-9 and TRBJ1-3, the complete variable domain is DTGVSQNPRHKITKRGQNVTFRCDPISEHNRLYWYRQTLGQGPEFLTYFQNEAQLEKSRLLSDRFSAERPKGSFSTLEIQRTEQGDSAMYLCASIEQGPHRSGNTIYFGEGSWLTVV.

The chain is built from TRBV7-9 and TRBJ1-1, with D perhaps matching TRBD1 (6 bases). Germline V lookup: CDR1 SEHNR, CDR2 FQNEAQ (reference sequence). The CDR3 has 14 amino acids. The V and J ends lost 5 bases and 2 bases respectively, with 12 bases between them. Here the CDR3 reads CASSIGGSNTEAFF. The CDR3 DNA reads TGTGCCAGCAGCATAGGGGGGAGTAACACTGAAGCTTTCTTT.

This clonotype turned up a few times. The V gene is TRBV6-2 or TRBV6-3, the J gene TRBJ2-2; a possible D gene is TRBD2 (6 bases). The V gene lost 7 bases and the J gene lost 1 base, with 10 bases spanning the gap. From germline, CDR1 is MNHEY and CDR2 SVGEGT. The CDR3 loop spans 14 amino acids. In DNA form, the CDR3 reads TGTGCCAGCATCGGGACTCTGAACACCGGGGAGCTGTTTTTT. This encodes CASIGTLNTGELFF.

This clonotype was observed at least ten times. The J gene is TRBJ1-1, the V gene TRBV6-1; no firm D call. Trimming stripped 5 bases from V and 4 bases from J, with 11 bases between. Germline V gene data show CDR1 as MNHNS and CDR2 as SASEGT. This CDR3 is built from 13 residues. The CDR3 sequence: CASSPQGATEAFF. The CDR3 region has the DNA TGTGCCAGCAGTCCCCAAGGTGCCACTGAAGCTTTCTTT.

This chain connects TRBV12-3 or TRBV12-4 to TRBJ2-7; perhaps TRBD1 as D (6 bases). The CDR3 has 12 residues. The V and J ends lost 8 bases and 0 bases respectively, with 8 bases between them. CDR3 in amino acids: CASQGSSYEQYF. The DNA for the CDR3 is TGTGCCAGCCAGGGGAGCTCCTACGAGCAGTACTTC.

This clonotype was observed a few times. The chain combines TRBV6-2 or TRBV6-3 with TRBJ1-2; the D is unclear. The CDR3 covers 12 residues. Per germline, CDR1 MNHEY and CDR2 SVGEGT. V was clipped by 2 bases and J by 7 bases, with 8 bases between them. Written as DNA, the CDR3 is TGTGCCAGCAGTTACCCGGGAGGTGGCTACACCTTC. Protein sequence: CASSYPGGGYTF.

There are many counts of this clonotype. The chain recombines TRBV2 with TRBJ1-2; the D gene is possibly TRBD1 (5 bases). V was shortened by 8 bases and J by 2 bases, with 12 bases between the two germline ends. The CDR3 totals 13 residues. CDR1 SNHLY and CDR2 FYNNEI come from the germline V gene. The CDR3 loop reads CASGYRQNYGYTF. The CDR3 DNA reads as TGTGCCAGCGGATACAGACAGAACTATGGCTACACCTTC.

This clonotype showed up just a few times. This rearrangement joins TRBV9 to TRBJ1-1; D is possibly TRBD1 (5 bases). Germline CDR1 SGDLS, CDR2 YYNGEE. Trimming removed 0 bases at V and 1 base at J, with 7 bases between. The CDR3 has 14 residues. CDR3 amino acids: CASSVVGENTEAFF. The CDR3 DNA follows: TGTGCCAGCAGCGTAGTGGGGGAGAACACTGAAGCTTTCTTT.

The rearrangement uses TRBV5-1 and TRBJ1-2; D is ambiguous. Germline V gives CDR1 SGHRS, CDR2 YFSETQ. The CDR3 is 14 amino acids. Trimming removed 2 bases from V and 5 bases from J, with 13 bases in between. CDR3: CASSFWVKGYGYTF. CDR3 nucleotide sequence: TGCGCCAGCAGCTTCTGGGTTAAGGGATATGGCTACACCTTC.